The 16 T cell receptor beta chains below come from one sample, sequenced in a study of cytomegalovirus exposure and HLA in healthy donors. It was with 60 Vbeta and 13 Jbeta primers that the PCR ran. Produced via immunoSEQ multiplex PCR; TCRdb's table is partial and in-frame only. The sample holds approximately 150,000 clones, about 70% seen once. Sequencing was done on a sample of PBMCs. All receptors derive from a woman in her thirties or forties in good health and CMV-seronegative.

The chain has TRBV7-9 and TRBJ1-4; maybe TRBD1 (6 bases). CDR3 size: 17 residues. Germline lookup yields CDR1 SEHNR and CDR2 FQNEAQ (reference sequence). Trimming removed 2 bases from V and 7 bases from J, with 20 bases in between. The CDR3 here is CASSLPGDREGSEKLFF. The CDR3 nucleotides read TGTGCCAGCAGCTTACCAGGGGACCGAGAGGGGTCTGAAAAACTGTTTTTT.

This sequence joins TRBV6-5 and TRBJ2-2, with D unresolved. V lost 5 bases, J lost 4 bases, and 8 bases lay in between. CDR1 is MNHEY, CDR2 SVGAGI, per germline. The CDR3 is 13 residues long. CDR3 in DNA: TGTGCCAGCAGTATACAGTCCACCGGGGAGCTGTTTTTT. Translated: CASSIQSTGELFF.

V usage is TRBV6-5 and J usage is TRBJ2-7; TRBD1 agrees at 8 bases. Germline CDR1 is MNHEY and CDR2 is SVGAGI. The CDR3 is 12 residues long. Germline trimming cut 9 bases from V and 3 bases from J; bases unmatched to any gene: 4. For the CDR3, the DNA is TGTGCCAGTACAGGGGGAGGCTACGAGCAGTACTTC. Translation: CASTGGGYEQYF.

This chain uses TRBV5-1 with TRBJ2-3; maybe TRBD2 (5 bases). V shed 3 bases and J shed 2 bases, with 16 bases lying between them. CDR1 is SGHRS, CDR2 YFSETQ, per germline. The CDR3 has 16 amino acids. CDR3 protein: CASSSWTQQTTDTQYF. CDR3 in DNA: TGCGCCAGCAGCTCTTGGACTCAGCAGACCACAGATACGCAGTATTTT.

The chain uses TRBV28 and TRBJ2-7, with TRBD2 identical over 8 bases. The junction had 12 bases not matched to a gene; V was cut back by 8 bases and J by 6 bases. The germline V gene encodes CDR1 MDHEN and CDR2 SYDVKM. CDR3 size: 14 residues. The CDR3 protein is CASGYFSGTGEQYF. CDR3 DNA: TGTGCCAGCGGATACTTTAGCGGGACTGGCGAGCAGTACTTC.

The table lists this clone with a few counts. The CDR3 loop is CASSLSYNEQFF. The DNA for the CDR3 is TGTGCCAGCAGCCTATCCTACAATGAGCAGTTCTTC. J is TRBJ2-1 and V is TRBV7-9; D not certain. The CDR3 loop spans 12 amino acids. Trimming cost V 5 bases and J 1 base, with 3 bases left between them. Germline V lookup: CDR1 SEHNR, CDR2 FQNEAQ (reference sequence).

The CDR3 region is CASSQLGVSPNGYTF. The CDR3 DNA reads as TGTGCCAGCAGCCAGTTAGGGGTTAGCCCTAATGGCTACACCTTC. V gene TRBV4-2 combines with J gene TRBJ1-2; D might be TRBD1 (5 bases). V was shortened by 3 bases and J by 6 bases, with 17 bases between the two germline ends. In germline, CDR1 is LGHNA, CDR2 YNFKEQ. This CDR3 region has 15 residues.

V and J are TRBV5-4 and TRBJ2-1; possibly TRBD2 for D (6 bases). Germline V CDR1 and CDR2: SGHNT, YYREEE (reference sequence). This CDR3 is built from 14 residues. V gave up 1 base and J gave up 8 bases, with 13 bases separating them. The CDR3: CASSLYAGGDEQFF. CDR3 DNA sequence: TGTGCCAGCAGCTTGTACGCGGGCGGGGATGAGCAGTTCTTC.

This sequence joins TRBV10-2 and TRBJ2-1, with TRBD2 as a possible D gene (6 bases). Germline assignment: CDR1 WSHSY and CDR2 SAAADI. The CDR3 runs 15 residues. The V end lost 6 bases, the J end lost 1 base, and 13 bases lay between the germline ends. The CDR3 protein is CASSDPGGSYNEQFF. CDR3 DNA: TGCGCCAGCAGCGACCCCGGGGGTTCCTACAATGAGCAGTTCTTC.

This clone was observed once. The chain has TRBV5-1 and TRBJ2-7, with 11 positions matching TRBD2. V lost 0 bases to trimming and J lost 5 bases; unmatched junction nucleotides: 7. Germline loops: CDR1 SGHRS, CDR2 YFSETQ. The CDR3 spans 16 residues. CDR3 in DNA: TGCGCCAGCAGCTTGGGGTCTAGCGGGAGGAGGAACGAGCAGTACTTC. Translated: CASSLGSSGRRNEQYF.

The chain carries TRBV29-1 and TRBJ2-1, with TRBD2 matching over 10 bases. Germline V gene lookup returns CDR1 SQVTM and CDR2 ANQGSEA. The V segment lost 8 bases and the J segment 2 bases; nucleotides outside the gene matches: 6. This CDR3 is 14 amino acids long. The CDR3 DNA reads TGCAGCCAAATAGCGGGAGGTACCTACAATGAGCAGTTCTTC. This codes for CSQIAGGTYNEQFF.

This clone was picked up one time. V is TRBV5-8 and J is TRBJ2-3; D gene uncertain. Germline V gives CDR1 SGHTS, CDR2 YDEGEE. V lost 2 bases to trimming and J lost 1 base, with 5 bases between them. This CDR3 is built from 13 residues. CDR3 region: CASSFPGTDTQYF. Written as DNA, the CDR3 is TGTGCCAGCAGCTTCCCCGGCACAGATACGCAGTATTTT. Drawing the rest from reference TRBV5-8 and TRBJ2-3, the complete variable domain is EAGVTQSPTHLIKTRGQQATLRCSPISGHTSVYWYQQALGLGLQFLLWYDEGEERNRGNFPPRFSGRQFPNYSSELNVNALELEDSALYLCASSFPGTDTQYFGPGTRLTVL.

This clone was counted a few times. This rearrangement joins TRBV27 to TRBJ2-1; 9 nucleotides agree with TRBD2. This CDR3 is built from 18 residues. Germline-derived CDR1 and CDR2 are MNHEY and SMNVEV (reference sequence). The V and J ends lost 4 bases and 2 bases, in that order; junction bases with no gene match: 12. CDR3 nucleotide sequence: TGTGCCAGCAGTTCTAGGCTAGCGGGGAGGGGCACCTACAATGAGCAGTTCTTC. As protein: CASSSRLAGRGTYNEQFF.

This clone was counted a few times. The chain joins TRBV2 to TRBJ1-5; 8 bases agree with TRBD1. CDR3 length: 15 residues. Germline values: CDR1 SNHLY, CDR2 FYNNEI. V gave up 5 bases and J gave up 1 base; unmatched junction bases: 4. CDR3 sequence reads: CASSRYRGSNQPQHF. The CDR3 DNA follows: TGTGCCAGCAGTCGGTACAGGGGGAGCAATCAGCCCCAGCATTTT.

The J gene is TRBJ1-4, the V gene TRBV29-1; a possible D gene is TRBD1 (6 bases). V was shortened by 4 bases and J by 4 bases, with 13 bases between the two germline ends. The germline V gene encodes CDR1 SQVTM and CDR2 ANQGSEA. This CDR3 region has 14 residues. The CDR3 region is CSVGLTGINEKLFF. CDR3 sequence (DNA): TGCAGCGTTGGTTTGACAGGCATTAATGAAAAACTGTTTTTT.

This clone was seen more than once but under ten times. The chain links TRBV6-5 to TRBJ2-5, with 9 bases fitting TRBD1. The CDR3 contains 14 residues. Germline CDR1 MNHEY, CDR2 SVGAGI. The J segment lost 3 bases and the V segment lost 6 bases, leaving 5 bases of the junction unmatched. The CDR3 DNA reads as TGTGCCAGCAGCCCCGGGACAGGGAAAGAGACCCAGTACTTC. Amino acid sequence: CASSPGTGKETQYF.